This T cell receptor (beta chain) was observed in a study of cytomegalovirus exposure and HLA in healthy donors. PCR was performed using 60 Vbeta and 13 Jbeta primers. Sequencing used immunoSEQ multiplex PCR; TCRdb keeps in-frame clones, though not all of them. The table shows approximately 210,000 clones, with around 84% occurring only once. The CDR3 spans 15 residues. Germline CDR1 ENHRY, CDR2 SYGVKD. With V trimmed by 6 bases and J by 6 bases, 14 bases remained unmatched. Source material: PBMCs. The V call is TRBV10-3, the J call TRBJ2-7, with 7 nucleotides matching TRBD1. The receptor was isolated from a woman under 30 in good health and CMV-seronegative. CDR3 loop: CAISPRQGISGEQYF. The CDR3 nucleotides read TGTGCCATCAGCCCTCGACAGGGTATATCAGGCGAGCAGTACTTC.